The source of this T cell receptor beta chain is a study of blood T cell repertoires in COVID-19. On the study more broadly: Samples taken during acute and convalescent COVID-19 were collected in the United States, Italy and Spain.

Either two negative PCRs, clearance, or symptom resolution qualified Cohort 3 donors as recovered. Original analysis: Reference gene primer amplification in the assay estimated nucleated cell counts. Repertoires were generated with immunoSEQ multiplex PCR, while TCRdb's copy carries only in-frame clones and drops some. V and J calls and clone size are copied from that table; D and trimming were computed from the DNA. The sample includes roughly 330,000 clones, approximately 87% of them seen just once. The V and J ends lost 3 bases and 3 bases, in that order; junction bases with no gene match: 4. This CDR3 contains 14 residues. Germline CDR1 SNHLY, CDR2 FYNNEI.

Material: PBMCs or T cells enriched from blood (not recorded which). This TCR was sampled from a woman younger than 45 who had recovered from COVID-19. This chain uses TRBV2 with TRBJ1-2, with 7 bases lining up with TRBD1. The CDR3: CASSDEQGYYGYTF. As DNA, the CDR3 is TGTGCCAGCAGTGACGAACAGGGGTACTATGGCTACACCTTC.